This TCR beta chain was obtained from a study of cytomegalovirus exposure and HLA in healthy donors. Findings and caveats of the study: Most CMV-associated TCR beta chains were later found to appear HLA-restricted. One variant, a missense change in DCLRE1C, was linked in a later analysis to TCR beta V- and J-gene trimming. A previous analysis found most TCR beta V segments productive roughly 90% or roughly 30% of the time.

The V and J ends lost 5 bases and 1 base, in that order; junction bases with no gene match: 4. Germline values: CDR1 SEHNR, CDR2 FQNEAQ (reference sequence). CDR3 length: 14 amino acids. PCR primers comprised 60 Vbeta and 13 Jbeta primers. Sequenced by immunoSEQ multiplex PCR; TCRdb stores in-frame clones only, minus some. Of under 150,000 clones in the sample, 80% were seen once. Donors sampled were nominally healthy, though unrecorded immune exposures were likely. A remark on this clone: Its antigen is as yet unknown.

The TCR was taken from a woman in her thirties or forties in good health and CMV-seronegative. The sample taken for sequencing was PBMCs. The gene calls are TRBV7-9 and TRBJ1-1; 7 bases align to TRBD1. CDR3 sequence reads: CASSQGQANTEAFF. Here the CDR3 DNA reads TGTGCCAGCAGCCAAGGACAGGCGAACACTGAAGCTTTCTTT.